A single T cell receptor (beta chain) is shown here with its context. As yet, its antigen is unknown. Read data end 3 residues before the CDR3 end; the end is taken from the germline J gene. The V and J ends lost 0 bases and 3 bases respectively, with 12 bases between them. The V gene's germline CDR1 is GTSNPN and CDR2 SVGIG (reference sequence). The CDR3 length is 16 residues. The data are from a study of Tregs in tolerant kidney transplant recipients. Findings of the study overall: Biological reproducibility was not directly addressed in this study. Tolerant patients' donor-specific Tregs expanded beyond overall Tregs, suggesting antigen-driven growth.

Sequenced by immunoSEQ multiplex PCR; TCRdb stores in-frame clones only, minus some. The table lists approximately 31,000 clones. The specimen comprised CD8+ T cells from blood, sampled before the transplant. The rearrangement uses TRBV30 and TRBJ1-6; tentatively, D is TRBD1 (6 bases). The TCR was taken from a human donor who received a combined kidney and bone marrow transplant. CDR3 region: CAWSVHRVGYNSPLHF. CDR3 DNA, as far as it was read: TGTGCCTGGAGTGTACACAGGGTGGGCTATAATTCACCC. The full variable domain, its missing parts supplied by reference TRBV30 and TRBJ1-6, is SQTIHQWPATLVQPVGSPLSLECTVEGTSNPNLYWYRQAAGRGLQLLFYSVGIGQISSEVPQNLSASRPQDRQFILSSKKLLLSDSGFYLCAWSVHRVGYNSPLHFGNGTRLTVT.